This T cell receptor beta chain comes out of a study of T cell responses to AZD1222 COVID-19 vaccine. Whole-study context: The analysis combined second doses at about 4 or about 12 weeks.

TCRdb keeps only in-frame clones here, not all; method: immunoSEQ multiplex PCR. Of 83,000 or so clones in the sample, roughly 88% are singletons; the top ten hold 8.7%. Germline CDR1 is SGDLS and CDR2 is YYNGEE. V dropped 4 bases and J dropped 0 bases, with 0 bases sitting between them. CDR3 length equals 11 residues. General study findings and limits: Sampling captured repertoires only after the peak T cell response. Reportedly, nearly half of unique spike TCRs recognized epitopes outside B.1.351/B.1.1.7 mutations.

Comment on this clone: Its antigen is currently unknown.

The specimen was peripheral blood, collected on day 0 of AZD1222 vaccination. This rearrangement joins TRBV9 to TRBJ2-3; no firm D call. The TCR sequence derives from an adult in good health. For the CDR3, the DNA is TGTGCCAGCAGCAGCACAGATACGCAGTATTTT. Translating gives CASSSTDTQYF.